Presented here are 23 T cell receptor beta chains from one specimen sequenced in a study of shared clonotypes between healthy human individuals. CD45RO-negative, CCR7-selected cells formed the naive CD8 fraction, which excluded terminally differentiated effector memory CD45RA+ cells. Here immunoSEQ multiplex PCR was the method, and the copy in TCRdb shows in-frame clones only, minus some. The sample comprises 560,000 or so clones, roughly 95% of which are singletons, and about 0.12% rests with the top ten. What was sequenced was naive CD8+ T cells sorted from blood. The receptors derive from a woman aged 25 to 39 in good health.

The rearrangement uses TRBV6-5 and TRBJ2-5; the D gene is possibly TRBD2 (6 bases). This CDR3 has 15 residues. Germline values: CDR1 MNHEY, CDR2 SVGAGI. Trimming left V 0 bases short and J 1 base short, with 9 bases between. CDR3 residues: CASSYSGGTQETQYF. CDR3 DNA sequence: TGTGCCAGCAGTTACTCCGGGGGTACCCAAGAGACCCAGTACTTC.

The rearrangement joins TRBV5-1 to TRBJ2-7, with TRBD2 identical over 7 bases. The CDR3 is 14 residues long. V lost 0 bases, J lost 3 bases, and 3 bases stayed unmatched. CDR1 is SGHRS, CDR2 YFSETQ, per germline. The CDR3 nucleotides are TGCGCCAGCAGCTTGGACCGCGGGGGCTACGAGCAGTACTTC. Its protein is CASSLDRGGYEQYF.

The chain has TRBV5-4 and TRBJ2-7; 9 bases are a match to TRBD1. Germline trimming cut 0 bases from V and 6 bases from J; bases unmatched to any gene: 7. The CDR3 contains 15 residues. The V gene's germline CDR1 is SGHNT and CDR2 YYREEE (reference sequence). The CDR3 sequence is CASSLGVGQGTEQYF. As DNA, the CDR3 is TGTGCCAGCAGCTTGGGAGTGGGACAGGGCACCGAGCAGTACTTC.

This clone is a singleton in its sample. Written as DNA, the CDR3 is TGTGCCAGCAGCGTCGCAGGGCCTGGAAACACCATATATTTT. It specifies CASSVAGPGNTIYF. The chain combines TRBV9 with TRBJ1-3; tentatively, D is TRBD1 (5 bases). Germline V gives CDR1 SGDLS, CDR2 YYNGEE. The CDR3 has 14 residues. Trimming shortened V by 2 bases and J by 2 bases, and 8 bases separated the two germline ends.

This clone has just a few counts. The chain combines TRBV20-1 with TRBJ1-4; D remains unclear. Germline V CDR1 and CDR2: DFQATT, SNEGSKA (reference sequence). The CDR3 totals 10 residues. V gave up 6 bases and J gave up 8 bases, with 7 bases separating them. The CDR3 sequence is CSALEEKLFF. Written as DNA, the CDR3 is TGCAGTGCCCTAGAAGAAAAACTGTTTTTT.

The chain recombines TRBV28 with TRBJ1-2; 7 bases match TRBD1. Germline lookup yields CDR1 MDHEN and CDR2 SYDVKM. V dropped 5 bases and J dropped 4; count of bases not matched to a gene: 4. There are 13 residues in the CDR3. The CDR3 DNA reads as TGTGCCAGCAGTCCAGGGGGTTCCTATGGCTACACCTTC. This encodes CASSPGGSYGYTF.

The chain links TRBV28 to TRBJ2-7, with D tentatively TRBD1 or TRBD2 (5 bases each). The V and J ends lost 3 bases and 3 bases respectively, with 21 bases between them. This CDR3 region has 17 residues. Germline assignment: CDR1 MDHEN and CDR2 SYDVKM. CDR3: CASSLGRSGLEIYEQYF. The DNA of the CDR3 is TGTGCCAGCAGTTTGGGACGTTCCGGGCTTGAGATCTACGAGCAGTACTTC.

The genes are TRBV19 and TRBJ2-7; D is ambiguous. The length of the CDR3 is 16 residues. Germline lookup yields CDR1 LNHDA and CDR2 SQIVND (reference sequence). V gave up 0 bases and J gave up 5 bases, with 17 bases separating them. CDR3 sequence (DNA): TGTGCCAGTAGTATAGATCTGCCCAATCGAGTCCACGAGCAGTACTTC. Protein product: CASSIDLPNRVHEQYF.

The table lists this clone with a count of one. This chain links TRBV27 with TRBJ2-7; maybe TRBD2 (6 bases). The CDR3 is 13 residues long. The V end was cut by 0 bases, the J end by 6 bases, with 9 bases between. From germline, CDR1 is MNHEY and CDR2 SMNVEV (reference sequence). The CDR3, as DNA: TGTGCCAGCAGTTTATCGGCGGGACGCGAGCAGTACTTC. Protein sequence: CASSLSAGREQYF.

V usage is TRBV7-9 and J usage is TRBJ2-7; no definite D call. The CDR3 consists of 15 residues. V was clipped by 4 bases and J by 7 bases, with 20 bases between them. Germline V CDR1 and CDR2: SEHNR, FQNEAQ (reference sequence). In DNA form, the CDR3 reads TGTGCCAGCAGCTCCACAATCGGATCTCCCTTGGAGCAGTACTTC. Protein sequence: CASSSTIGSPLEQYF.

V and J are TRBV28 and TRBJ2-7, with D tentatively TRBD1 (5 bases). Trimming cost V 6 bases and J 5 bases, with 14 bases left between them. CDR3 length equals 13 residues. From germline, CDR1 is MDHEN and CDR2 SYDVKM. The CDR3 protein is CASSSRQIHEQYF. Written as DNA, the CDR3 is TGTGCCAGCAGCTCGAGACAGATCCACGAGCAGTACTTC.

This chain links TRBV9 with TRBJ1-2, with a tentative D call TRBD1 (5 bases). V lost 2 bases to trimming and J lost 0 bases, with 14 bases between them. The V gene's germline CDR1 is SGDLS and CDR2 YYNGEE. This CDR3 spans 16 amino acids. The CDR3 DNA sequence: TGTGCCAGCAGCGTCGGAACAGGCTCAGCTAACTATGGCTACACCTTC. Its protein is CASSVGTGSANYGYTF.

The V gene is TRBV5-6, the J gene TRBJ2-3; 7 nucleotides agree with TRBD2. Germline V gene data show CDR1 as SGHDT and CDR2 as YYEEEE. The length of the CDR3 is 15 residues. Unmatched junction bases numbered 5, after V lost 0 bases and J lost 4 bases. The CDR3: CASSLAQRDPDTQYF. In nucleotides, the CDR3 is TGTGCCAGCAGCTTGGCCCAGCGGGATCCAGATACGCAGTATTTT.

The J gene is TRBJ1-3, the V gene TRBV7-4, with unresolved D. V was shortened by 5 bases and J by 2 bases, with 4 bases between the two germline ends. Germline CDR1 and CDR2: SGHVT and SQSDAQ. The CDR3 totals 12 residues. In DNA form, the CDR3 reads TGTGCCAGCAGCCGGGCTGGAAACACCATATATTTT. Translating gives CASSRAGNTIYF.

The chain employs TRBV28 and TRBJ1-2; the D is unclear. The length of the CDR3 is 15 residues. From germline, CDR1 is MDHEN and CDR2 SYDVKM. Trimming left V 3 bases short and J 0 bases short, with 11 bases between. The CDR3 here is CASSFRLSTNYGYTF. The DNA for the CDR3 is TGTGCCAGCAGTTTCAGGCTCTCGACTAACTATGGCTACACCTTC.

CDR3 residues: CASSFLSSGRTYEQYF. The CDR3 bases are TGTGCCAGCAGCTTCCTATCTAGCGGGAGAACCTACGAGCAGTACTTC. J is TRBJ2-7 and V is TRBV7-6; 10 nucleotides line up with TRBD2. J gave up 2 bases and V 3 bases, and 7 bases lay outside the gene matches. The CDR3 contains 16 residues. Looked up from germline, CDR1 is SGHVS and CDR2 is FNYEAQ.

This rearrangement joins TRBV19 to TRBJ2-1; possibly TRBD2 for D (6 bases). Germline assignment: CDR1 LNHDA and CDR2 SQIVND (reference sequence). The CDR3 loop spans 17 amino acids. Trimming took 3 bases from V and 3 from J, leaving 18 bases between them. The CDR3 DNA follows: TGTGCCAGTAGTATTAACATCGGCGAGGAGGGCTACAATGAGCAGTTCTTC. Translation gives CASSINIGEEGYNEQFF.

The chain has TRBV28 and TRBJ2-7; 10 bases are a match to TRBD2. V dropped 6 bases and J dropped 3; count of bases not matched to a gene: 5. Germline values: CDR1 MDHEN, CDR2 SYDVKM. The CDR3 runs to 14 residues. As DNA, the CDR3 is TGTGCCAGCAGGCTAGCGGGAGAGAACTACGAGCAGTACTTC. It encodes CASRLAGENYEQYF.

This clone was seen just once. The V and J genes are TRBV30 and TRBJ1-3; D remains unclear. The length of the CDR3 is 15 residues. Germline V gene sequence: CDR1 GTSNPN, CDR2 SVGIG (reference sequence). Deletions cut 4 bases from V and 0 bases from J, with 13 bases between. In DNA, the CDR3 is TGTGCCTGGACTGGGGATATCCCCTCTGGAAACACCATATATTTT. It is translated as CAWTGDIPSGNTIYF.

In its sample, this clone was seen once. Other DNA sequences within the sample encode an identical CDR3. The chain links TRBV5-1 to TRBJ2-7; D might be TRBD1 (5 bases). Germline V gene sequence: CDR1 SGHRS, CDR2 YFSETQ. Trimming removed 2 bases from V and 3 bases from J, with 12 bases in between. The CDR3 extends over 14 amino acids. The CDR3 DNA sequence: TGCGCCAGCAGCTTAGGGCAGGGAATCTACGAGCAGTACTTC. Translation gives CASSLGQGIYEQYF.

The CDR3 DNA reads TGTGCCAGCAGTTTATACCCCACAATATCTAGCGGGAGGGCCTACGAGCAGTACTTC. It is translated as CASSLYPTISSGRAYEQYF. The chain joins TRBV28 to TRBJ2-7, with TRBD2 matching 12 bases. Per the germline V gene, CDR1 is MDHEN and CDR2 is SYDVKM. The CDR3 contains 19 residues. The V segment lost 1 base and the J segment 2 bases; nucleotides outside the gene matches: 12.

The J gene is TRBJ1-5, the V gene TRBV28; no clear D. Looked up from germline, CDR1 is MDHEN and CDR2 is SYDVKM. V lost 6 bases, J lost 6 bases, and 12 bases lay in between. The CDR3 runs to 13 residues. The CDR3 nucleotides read TGTGCCAGCAGGATAACCATGGGTCAGCCCCAGCATTTT. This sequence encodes CASRITMGQPQHF.

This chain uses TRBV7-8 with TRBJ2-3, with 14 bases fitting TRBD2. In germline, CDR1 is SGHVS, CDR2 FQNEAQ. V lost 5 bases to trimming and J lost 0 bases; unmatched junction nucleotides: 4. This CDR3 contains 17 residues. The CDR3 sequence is CASSLGLAGVSTDTQYF. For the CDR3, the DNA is TGTGCCAGCAGCCTGGGACTAGCGGGAGTTAGCACAGATACGCAGTATTTT.